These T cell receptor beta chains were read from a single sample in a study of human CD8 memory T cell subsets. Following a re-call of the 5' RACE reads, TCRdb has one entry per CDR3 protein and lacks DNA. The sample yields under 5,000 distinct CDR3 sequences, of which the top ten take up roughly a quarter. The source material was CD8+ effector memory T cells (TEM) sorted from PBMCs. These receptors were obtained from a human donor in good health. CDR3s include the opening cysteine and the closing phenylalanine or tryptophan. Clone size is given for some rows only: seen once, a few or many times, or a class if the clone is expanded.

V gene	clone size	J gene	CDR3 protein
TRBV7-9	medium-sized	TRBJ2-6	CASSPPGFSGANVLTF
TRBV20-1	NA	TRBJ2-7	CSASGVQGLAAFSYEQYF
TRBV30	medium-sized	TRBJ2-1	CAWSVTAGGYNEQFF
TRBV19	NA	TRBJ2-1	CASSRGLASDEQFF
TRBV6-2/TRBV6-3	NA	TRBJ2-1	CASSYTGAYNEQFF
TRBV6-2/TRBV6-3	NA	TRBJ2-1	CASAGTGVSNEQFF
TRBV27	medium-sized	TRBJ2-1	CASSFEQSSYNEQFF
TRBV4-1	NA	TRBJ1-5	CASSLDRGNQPQHF
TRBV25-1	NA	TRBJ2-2	CASSDLQGDTGELFF
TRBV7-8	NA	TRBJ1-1	CASSLGGLNTEAFF
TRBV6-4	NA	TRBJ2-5	CASSDSSGGGKETQYF
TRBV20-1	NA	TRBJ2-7	CSARDLPSGLEHEQYF
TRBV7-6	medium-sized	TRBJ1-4	CASSLEAGGDEKLFF
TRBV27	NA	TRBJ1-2	CASSLEGVSNYGYTF
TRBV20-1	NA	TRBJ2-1	CSAEGGGDRYYNEQFF
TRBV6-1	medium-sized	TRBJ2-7	CASSEAVGTPSYEQYF
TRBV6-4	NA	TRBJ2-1	CASSEEGALPFNEQFF
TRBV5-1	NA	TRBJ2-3	CASSVRDRPVDTQYF
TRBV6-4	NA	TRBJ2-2	CASSDLTSSGELFF
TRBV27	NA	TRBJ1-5	CASSPRTGSGQPQHF
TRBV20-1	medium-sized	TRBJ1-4	CSARAGAANEKLFF
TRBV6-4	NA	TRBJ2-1	CASSDTQGEGNEQFF
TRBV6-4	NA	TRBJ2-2	CASSADSTGELFF
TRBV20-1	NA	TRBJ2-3	CSAPGQGDSDTQYF
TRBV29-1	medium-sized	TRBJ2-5	CSVALAPETQYF
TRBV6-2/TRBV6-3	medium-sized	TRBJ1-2	CASRSSGTPYGYTF
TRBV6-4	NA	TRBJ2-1	CASSWTSGGSGNEQFF
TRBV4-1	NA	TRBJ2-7	CASSHGQGGTYEQYF
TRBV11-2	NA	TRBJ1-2	CASSLTSRGDGYTF
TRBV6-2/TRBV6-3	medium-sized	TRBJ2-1	CASSRLEGYNEQFF
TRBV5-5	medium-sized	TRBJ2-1	CASSLTSGSYNEQFF
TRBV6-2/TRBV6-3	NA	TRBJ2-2	CASSDGTQLPTGELFF
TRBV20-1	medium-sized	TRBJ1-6	CSASTKLSGDSPLHF
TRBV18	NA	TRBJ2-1	CASSPPVFDEQFF
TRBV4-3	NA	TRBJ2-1	CASSQGLAGVDEQFF
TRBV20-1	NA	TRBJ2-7	CSASTAGQDYEQYF
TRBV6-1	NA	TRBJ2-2	CASSETGEGAGELFF
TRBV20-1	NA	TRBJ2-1	CSARDPGSGDYNEQFF
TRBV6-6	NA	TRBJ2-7	CASSDSPLAGVYEQYF
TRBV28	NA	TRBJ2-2	CASSLWDRGHTGELFF